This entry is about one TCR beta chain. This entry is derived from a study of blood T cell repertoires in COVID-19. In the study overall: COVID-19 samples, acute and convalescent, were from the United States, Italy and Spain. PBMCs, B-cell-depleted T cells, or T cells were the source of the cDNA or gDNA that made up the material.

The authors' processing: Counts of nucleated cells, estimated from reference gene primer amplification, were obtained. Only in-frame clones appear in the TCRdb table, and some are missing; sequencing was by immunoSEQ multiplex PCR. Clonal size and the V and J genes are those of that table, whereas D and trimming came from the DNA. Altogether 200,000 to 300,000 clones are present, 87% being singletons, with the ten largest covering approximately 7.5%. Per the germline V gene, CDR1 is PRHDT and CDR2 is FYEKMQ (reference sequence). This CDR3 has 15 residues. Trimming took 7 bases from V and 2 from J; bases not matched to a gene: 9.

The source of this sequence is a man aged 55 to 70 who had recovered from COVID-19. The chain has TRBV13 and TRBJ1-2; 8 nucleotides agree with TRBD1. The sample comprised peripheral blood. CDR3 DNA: TGTGCCAGCACGACAAGAAGACAGGGGAACTATGGCTACACCTTC. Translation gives CASTTRRQGNYGYTF.